The following is a TCR beta chain sequence with its context. The antigen is undetermined. Germline CDR1 and CDR2: SGHDN and FVKESK. The CDR3 is made up of 17 amino acids. Germline trimming cut 0 bases from V and 2 bases from J; bases unmatched to any gene: 9. The authors ran a second PCR of roughly 6 to 12 cycles using a sample-barcoded 5' primer and a J-beta primer mix. TCRdb processed the 5' RACE reads anew with MiXCR; each CDR3 protein has one entry. This table holds hundreds of thousands of distinct CDR3 sequences, around 21% found once. The record originates from a study of blood T cells in healthy people across ages. General study findings and limits: As age increased, TCR beta diversity per million T cells fell in a roughly linear fashion. It was not known whether donors were CMV positive (a possible confounder of expanded clonotype changes).

What was sequenced was blood. The receptor's source is a man between 65 and 80 years old in good health. The gene calls are TRBV14 and TRBJ2-7, with TRBD1 matching 8 bases. The CDR3 DNA follows: TGTGCCAGCAGCCAAGAAATAGGGGACAGGAAAGCCTACGAGCAGTACTTC. Encoded protein: CASSQEIGDRKAYEQYF.